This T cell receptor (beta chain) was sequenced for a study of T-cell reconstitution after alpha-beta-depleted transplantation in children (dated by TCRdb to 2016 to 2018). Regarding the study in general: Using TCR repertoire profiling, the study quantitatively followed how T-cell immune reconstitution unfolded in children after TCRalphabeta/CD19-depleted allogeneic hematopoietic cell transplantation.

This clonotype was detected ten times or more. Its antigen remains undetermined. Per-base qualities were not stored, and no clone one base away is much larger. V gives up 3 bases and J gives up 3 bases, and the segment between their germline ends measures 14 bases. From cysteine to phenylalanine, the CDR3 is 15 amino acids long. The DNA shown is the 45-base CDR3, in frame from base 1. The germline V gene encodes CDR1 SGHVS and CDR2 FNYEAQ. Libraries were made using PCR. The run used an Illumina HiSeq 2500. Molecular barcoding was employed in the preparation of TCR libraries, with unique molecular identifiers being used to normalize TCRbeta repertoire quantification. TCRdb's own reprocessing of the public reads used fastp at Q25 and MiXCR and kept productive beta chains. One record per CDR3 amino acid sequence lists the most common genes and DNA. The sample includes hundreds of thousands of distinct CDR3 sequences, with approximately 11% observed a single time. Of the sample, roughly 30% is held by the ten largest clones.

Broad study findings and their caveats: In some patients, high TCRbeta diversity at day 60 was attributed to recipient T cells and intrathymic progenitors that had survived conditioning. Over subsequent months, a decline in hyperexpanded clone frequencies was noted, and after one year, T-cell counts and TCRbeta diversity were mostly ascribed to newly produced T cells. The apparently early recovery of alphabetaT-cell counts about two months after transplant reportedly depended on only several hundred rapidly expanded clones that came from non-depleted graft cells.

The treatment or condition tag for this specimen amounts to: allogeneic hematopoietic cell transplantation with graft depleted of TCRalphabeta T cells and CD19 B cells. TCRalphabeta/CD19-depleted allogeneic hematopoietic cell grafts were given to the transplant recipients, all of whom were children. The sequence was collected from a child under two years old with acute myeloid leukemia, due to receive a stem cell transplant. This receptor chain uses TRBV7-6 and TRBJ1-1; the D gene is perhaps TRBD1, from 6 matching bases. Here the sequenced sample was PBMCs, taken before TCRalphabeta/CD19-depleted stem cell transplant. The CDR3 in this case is CASSFAGAQDTEAFF. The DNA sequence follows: TGTGCCAGCAGCTTCGCGGGGGCGCAGGACACTGAAGCTTTCTTT.